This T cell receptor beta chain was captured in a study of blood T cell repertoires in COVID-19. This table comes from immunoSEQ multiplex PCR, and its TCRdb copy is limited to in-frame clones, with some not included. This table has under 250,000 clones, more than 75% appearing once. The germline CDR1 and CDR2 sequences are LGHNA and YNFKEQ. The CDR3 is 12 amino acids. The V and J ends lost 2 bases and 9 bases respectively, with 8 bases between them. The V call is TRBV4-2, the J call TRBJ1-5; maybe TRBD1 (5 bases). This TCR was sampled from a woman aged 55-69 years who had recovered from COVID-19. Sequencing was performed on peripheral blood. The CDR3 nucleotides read TGTGCCAGCAGCCAATTGGGGCGGCCCCAGCATTTT. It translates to CASSQLGRPQHF.